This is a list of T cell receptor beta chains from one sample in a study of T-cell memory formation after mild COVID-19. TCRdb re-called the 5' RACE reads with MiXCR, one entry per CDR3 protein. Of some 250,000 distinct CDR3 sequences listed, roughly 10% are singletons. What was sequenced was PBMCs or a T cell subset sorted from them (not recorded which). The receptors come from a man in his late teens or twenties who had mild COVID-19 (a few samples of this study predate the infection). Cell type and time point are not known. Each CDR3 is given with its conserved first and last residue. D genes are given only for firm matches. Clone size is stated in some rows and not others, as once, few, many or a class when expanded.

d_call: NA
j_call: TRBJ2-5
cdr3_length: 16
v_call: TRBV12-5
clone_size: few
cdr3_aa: CASGLTRAPVFETQYF
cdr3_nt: TGTGCTAGTGGTTTGACTAGGGCCCCGGTATTCGAGACCCAGTACTTC

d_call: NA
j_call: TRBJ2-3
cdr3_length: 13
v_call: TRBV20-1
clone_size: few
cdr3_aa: CSMRAPSTDTQYF
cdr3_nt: TGCAGCATGAGGGCGCCTAGCACAGATACGCAGTATTTT

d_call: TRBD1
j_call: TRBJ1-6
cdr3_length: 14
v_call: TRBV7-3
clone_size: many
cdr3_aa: CASSSGTANSPLHF
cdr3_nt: TGTGCCAGCAGCTCCGGGACAGCCAATTCACCCCTCCACTTT

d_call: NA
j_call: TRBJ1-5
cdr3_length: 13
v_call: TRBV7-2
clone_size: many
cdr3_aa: CASSLDPNQPQHF
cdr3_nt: TGTGCCAGCAGCTTGGACCCCAATCAGCCCCAGCATTTT

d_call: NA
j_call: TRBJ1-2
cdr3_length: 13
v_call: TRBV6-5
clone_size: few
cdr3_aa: CASSTPGARGYTF
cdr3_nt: TGTGCCAGCAGTACACCGGGCGCAAGGGGCTACACCTTC

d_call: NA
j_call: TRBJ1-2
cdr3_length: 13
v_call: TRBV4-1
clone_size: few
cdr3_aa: CASSPGGPGGYTF
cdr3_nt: TGCGCCAGCAGCCCGGGGGGACCCGGTGGCTACACCTTC

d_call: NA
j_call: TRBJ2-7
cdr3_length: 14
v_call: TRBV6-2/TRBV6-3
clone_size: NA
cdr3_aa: CASSYGSTTYEQYF
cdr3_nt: TGTGCCAGCAGTTACGGGTCCACAACCTACGAGCAGTACTTC

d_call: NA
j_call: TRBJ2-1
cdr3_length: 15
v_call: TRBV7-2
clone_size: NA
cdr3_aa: CASSLEYLAYNEQFF
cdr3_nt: TGTGCCAGCAGCTTAGAGTATCTAGCCTACAATGAGCAGTTCTTC

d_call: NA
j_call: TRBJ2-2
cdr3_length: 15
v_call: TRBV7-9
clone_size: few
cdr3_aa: CASSTPAQGPGELFF
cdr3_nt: TGTGCCAGCAGCACCCCCGCACAGGGACCCGGGGAGCTGTTTTTT

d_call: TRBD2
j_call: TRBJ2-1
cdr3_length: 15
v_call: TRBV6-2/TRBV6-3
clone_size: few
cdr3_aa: CASSRGLAGGGEQFF
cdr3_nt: TGTGCCAGCAGCCGGGGACTAGCGGGGGGTGGAGAGCAGTTCTTC

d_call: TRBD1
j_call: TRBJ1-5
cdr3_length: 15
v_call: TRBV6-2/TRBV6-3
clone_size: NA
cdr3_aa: CASSLQGTGNQPQHF
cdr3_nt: TGTGCCAGCAGTCTACAGGGGACCGGCAATCAGCCCCAGCATTTT

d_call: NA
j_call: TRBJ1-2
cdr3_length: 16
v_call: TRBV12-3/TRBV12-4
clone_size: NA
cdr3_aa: CASSLVRGDGDYGYTF
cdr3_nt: TGTGCCAGCAGTTTGGTGAGGGGGGACGGTGACTATGGCTACACCTTC

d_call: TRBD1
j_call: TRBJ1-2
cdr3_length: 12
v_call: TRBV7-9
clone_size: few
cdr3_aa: CASSLDRVGYTF
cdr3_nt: TGTGCCAGCAGCTTGGACAGGGTTGGCTACACCTTC

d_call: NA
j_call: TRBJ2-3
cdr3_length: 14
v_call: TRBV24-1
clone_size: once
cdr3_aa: CATSGWPSTDTQYF
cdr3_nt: TGTGCCACCAGTGGGTGGCCTAGCACAGATACGCAGTATTTT

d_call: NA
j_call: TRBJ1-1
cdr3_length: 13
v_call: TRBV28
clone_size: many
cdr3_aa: CASSFGGRPEAFF
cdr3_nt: TGTGCCAGCAGTTTCGGTGGAAGGCCTGAAGCTTTCTTT

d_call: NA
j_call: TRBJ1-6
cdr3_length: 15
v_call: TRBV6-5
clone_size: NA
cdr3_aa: CASSPLLSYNSPLHF
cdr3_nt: TGTGCCAGCAGTCCTTTGCTCTCTTATAATTCACCCCTCCACTTT

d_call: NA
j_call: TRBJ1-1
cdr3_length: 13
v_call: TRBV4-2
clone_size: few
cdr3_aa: CASSQVQGMWAFF
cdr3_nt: TGTGCCAGCAGCCAAGTCCAGGGGATGTGGGCTTTCTTT

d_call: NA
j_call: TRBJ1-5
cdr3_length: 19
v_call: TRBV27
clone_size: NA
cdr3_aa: CASSSKWESQGIGNQPQHF
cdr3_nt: TGTGCCAGCAGTTCTAAGTGGGAATCCCAGGGGATTGGAAATCAGCCCCAGCATTTT

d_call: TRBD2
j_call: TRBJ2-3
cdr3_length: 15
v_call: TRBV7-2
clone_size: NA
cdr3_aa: CASSLKARGGDTQYF
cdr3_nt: TGTGCCAGCAGCTTAAAAGCGCGGGGGGGCGATACGCAGTATTTT

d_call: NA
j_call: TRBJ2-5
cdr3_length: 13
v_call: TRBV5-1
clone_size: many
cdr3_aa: CASSFTRVETQYF
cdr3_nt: TGCGCCAGCAGCTTTACGAGGGTGGAGACCCAGTACTTC

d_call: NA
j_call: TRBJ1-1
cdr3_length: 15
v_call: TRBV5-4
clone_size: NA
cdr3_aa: CASSLFRRGWTEAFF
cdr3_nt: TGTGCCAGCAGCTTGTTCCGTCGGGGGTGGACTGAAGCTTTCTTT

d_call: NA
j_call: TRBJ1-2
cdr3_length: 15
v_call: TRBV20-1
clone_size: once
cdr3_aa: CSARKEGSANYGYTF
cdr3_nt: TGCAGTGCTAGAAAAGAGGGGTCCGCTAACTATGGCTACACCTTC

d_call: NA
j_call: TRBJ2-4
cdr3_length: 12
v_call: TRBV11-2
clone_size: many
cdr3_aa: CASSLDLNIQYF
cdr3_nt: TGTGCCAGCAGCTTAGATCTAAACATTCAGTACTTC

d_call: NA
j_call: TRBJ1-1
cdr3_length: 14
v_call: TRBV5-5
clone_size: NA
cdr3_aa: CASSPQGWDTEAFF
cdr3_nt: TGTGCCAGCAGCCCACAGGGATGGGACACTGAAGCTTTCTTT

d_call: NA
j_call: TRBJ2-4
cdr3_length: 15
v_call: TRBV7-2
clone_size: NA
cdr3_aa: CASSPGPPRKDIQYF
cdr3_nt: TGTGCCAGCAGCCCCGGGCCCCCACGAAAGGACATTCAGTACTTC

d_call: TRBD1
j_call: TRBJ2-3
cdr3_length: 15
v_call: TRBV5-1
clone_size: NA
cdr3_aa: CASSLRQGRADTQYF
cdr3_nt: TGCGCCAGCAGCTTGAGACAGGGCCGCGCAGATACGCAGTATTTT

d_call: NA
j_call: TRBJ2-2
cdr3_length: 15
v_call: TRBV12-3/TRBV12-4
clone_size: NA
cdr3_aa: CASSNWSTIAGELFF
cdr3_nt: TGTGCCAGCAGTAACTGGTCGACTATCGCCGGGGAGCTGTTTTTT

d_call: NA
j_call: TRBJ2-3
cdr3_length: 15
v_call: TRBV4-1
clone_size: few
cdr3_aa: CASSQAPAGPDTQYF
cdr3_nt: TGCGCCAGCAGCCAAGCCCCGGCGGGCCCAGATACGCAGTATTTT

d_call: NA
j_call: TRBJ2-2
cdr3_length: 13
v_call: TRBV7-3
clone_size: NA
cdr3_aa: CASSLAGTGELFF
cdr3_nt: TGTGCCAGCAGCTTAGCGGGCACCGGGGAGCTGTTTTTT

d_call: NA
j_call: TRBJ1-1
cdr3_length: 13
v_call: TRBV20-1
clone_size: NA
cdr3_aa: CSAGQPMNTEAFF
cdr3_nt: TGCAGTGCCGGACAGCCGATGAACACTGAAGCTTTCTTT

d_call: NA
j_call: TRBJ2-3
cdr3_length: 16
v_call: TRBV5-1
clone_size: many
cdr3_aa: CASSLVGLGSADTQYF
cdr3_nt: TGCGCCAGCAGCTTGGTTGGATTGGGGTCCGCAGATACGCAGTATTTT

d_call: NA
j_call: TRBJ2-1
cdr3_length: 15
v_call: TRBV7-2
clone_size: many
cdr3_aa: CASRPALSGINEQFF
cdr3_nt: TGTGCCAGCAGACCGGCCCTAAGTGGAATCAATGAGCAGTTCTTC

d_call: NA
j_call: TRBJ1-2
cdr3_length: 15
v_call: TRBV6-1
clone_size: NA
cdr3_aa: CASSPGGAGNYGYTF
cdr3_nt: TGTGCCAGCAGCCCCGGGGGGGCCGGTAACTATGGCTACACCTTC

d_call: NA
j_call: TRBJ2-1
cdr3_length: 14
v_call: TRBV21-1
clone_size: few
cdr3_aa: CASSTSPAGEEQFF
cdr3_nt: TGTGCCAGCAGCACCTCCCCAGCGGGAGAAGAGCAGTTCTTC

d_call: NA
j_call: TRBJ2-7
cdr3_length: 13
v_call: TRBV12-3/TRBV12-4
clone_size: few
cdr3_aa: CASTGRATYEQYF
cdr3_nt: TGTGCCAGTACAGGGAGGGCGACCTACGAGCAGTACTTC

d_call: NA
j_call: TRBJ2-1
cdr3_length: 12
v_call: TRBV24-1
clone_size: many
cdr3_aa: CATSALGASWFF
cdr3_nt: TGTGCCACCAGTGCCCTGGGGGCTTCGTGGTTCTTC

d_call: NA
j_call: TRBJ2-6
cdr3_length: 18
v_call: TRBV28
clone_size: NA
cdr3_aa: CASSPQSILGTGANVLTF
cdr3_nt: TGTGCCAGCAGTCCGCAGTCCATTCTCGGCACCGGGGCCAACGTCCTGACTTTC

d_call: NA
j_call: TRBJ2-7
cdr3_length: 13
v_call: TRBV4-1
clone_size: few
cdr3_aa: CASSQVEEGEQYF
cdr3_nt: TGCGCCAGCAGCCAAGTGGAGGAGGGCGAGCAGTACTTC

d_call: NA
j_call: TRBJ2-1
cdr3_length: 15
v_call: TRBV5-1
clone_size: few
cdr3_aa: CASSFEIQGLDEQFF
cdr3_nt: TGCGCCAGCAGCTTTGAAATACAGGGATTGGATGAGCAGTTCTTC

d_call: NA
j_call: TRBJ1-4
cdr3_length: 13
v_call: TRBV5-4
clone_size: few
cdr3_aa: CASSLDPGEKLFF
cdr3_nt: TGTGCCAGCAGCTTGGATCCTGGAGAAAAACTGTTTTTT

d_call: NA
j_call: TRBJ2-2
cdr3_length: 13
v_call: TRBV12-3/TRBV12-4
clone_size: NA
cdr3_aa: CASSLRSDGELFF
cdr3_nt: TGTGCCAGCAGTCTGAGGAGCGACGGGGAGCTGTTTTTT

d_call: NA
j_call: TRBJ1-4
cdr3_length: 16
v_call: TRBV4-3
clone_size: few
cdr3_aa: CASSQDPQELGEKLFF
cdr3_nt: TGCGCCAGCAGCCAAGATCCCCAAGAGCTAGGGGAAAAACTGTTTTTT

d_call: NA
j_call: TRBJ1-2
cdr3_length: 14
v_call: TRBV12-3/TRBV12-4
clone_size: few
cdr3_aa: CASSFSGVRYGYTF
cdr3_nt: TGTGCCAGCAGTTTCTCAGGGGTTCGCTATGGCTACACCTTC